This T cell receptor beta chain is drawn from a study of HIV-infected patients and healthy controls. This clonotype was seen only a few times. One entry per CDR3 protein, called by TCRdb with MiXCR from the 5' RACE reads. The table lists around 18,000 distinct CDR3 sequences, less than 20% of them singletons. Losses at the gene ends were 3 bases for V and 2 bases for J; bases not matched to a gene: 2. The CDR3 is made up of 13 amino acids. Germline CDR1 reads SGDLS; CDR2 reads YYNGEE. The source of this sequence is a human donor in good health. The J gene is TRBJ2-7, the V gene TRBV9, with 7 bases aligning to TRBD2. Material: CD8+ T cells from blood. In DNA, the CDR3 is TGTGCCAGCAGCGCGGGACTAACCTACGAGCAGTACTTC. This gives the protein CASSAGLTYEQYF.